This passage covers 23 T cell receptor beta chains from one sample sequenced in a study of T cell changes during pregnancy in multiple sclerosis. Method: immunoSEQ multiplex PCR; TCRdb's copy keeps in-frame clones and lacks some. The table has 50,000 to 60,000 clones, about 87% seen once; the top ten hold 0.58%. The source material was CD4+ T cells from peripheral blood mononuclear cells, sampled in the first trimester of pregnancy. Source of these receptors: a female donor with multiple sclerosis, enrolled in a pregnancy study.

This chain connects TRBV6-6 to TRBJ1-2; TRBD1 is a possible D gene (6 bases). The CDR3 runs to 16 residues. CDR1 and CDR2 (germline): MNHNY, SVGAGI (reference sequence). With 2 bases removed from V and 3 bases from J, the gap between germline ends came to 16 bases. CDR3 region: CASSYTRQATDYGYTF. The DNA for the CDR3 is TGTGCCAGCAGTTACACAAGACAGGCCACGGACTATGGCTACACCTTC.

V usage is TRBV5-4 and J usage is TRBJ1-1, with D possibly TRBD1 on 5 matching bases. V lost 3 bases and J 0 bases, leaving 9 bases between the germline ends. The CDR3 is 14 amino acids. From germline, CDR1 is SGHNT and CDR2 YYREEE (reference sequence). CDR3 protein: CASSWTPMNTEAFF. The CDR3 coding sequence is TGTGCCAGCAGCTGGACACCCATGAACACTGAAGCTTTCTTT.

The chain couples TRBV12-5 to TRBJ2-1, with 8 bases lining up with TRBD2. The CDR3 sequence is 17 residues long. With 2 bases clipped from V and 0 bases from J, the junction kept 6 bases outside the gene matches. Per germline, CDR1 LGHNT and CDR2 FRNRAP. The CDR3 sequence is CASGLSPGTSSYNEQFF. The CDR3 bases are TGTGCTAGTGGTTTGTCTCCGGGGACTAGCTCCTACAATGAGCAGTTCTTC.

The V gene is TRBV5-8, the J gene TRBJ1-5, with TRBD1 as a possible D gene (5 bases). Germline V lookup: CDR1 SGHTS, CDR2 YDEGEE. This CDR3 is 15 amino acids long. The V and J ends lost 0 bases and 0 bases respectively, with 7 bases between them. DNA for the CDR3: TGTGCCAGCAGCTTGGCGGGGGATAGCAATCAGCCCCAGCATTTT. It is translated as CASSLAGDSNQPQHF.

The chain carries TRBV15 and TRBJ2-1, with 11 bases aligning to TRBD2. The junction had 3 bases not matched to a gene; V was cut back by 2 bases and J by 6 bases. CDR3 length: 15 residues. Germline V gene lookup returns CDR1 LNHNV and CDR2 YYDKDF (reference sequence). CDR3 DNA: TGTGCCACCAGCAGACCGGGACTAGCGGTCAATGAGCAGTTCTTC. Residues: CATSRPGLAVNEQFF.

V gene TRBV5-6 combines with J gene TRBJ2-3, with D perhaps TRBD2 (7 bases). The germline V gene encodes CDR1 SGHDT and CDR2 YYEEEE. The CDR3 extends over 15 amino acids. Trimming pared 4 bases from V and 7 bases from J, leaving 19 bases between. CDR3: CASSPPGGGAYTQYF. The CDR3 DNA follows: TGTGCCAGCAGCCCACCGGGTGGGGGGGCTTATACGCAGTATTTT.

V usage is TRBV5-4 and J usage is TRBJ1-2, with 7 positions matching TRBD1. Germline trimming cut 3 bases from V and 0 bases from J; bases unmatched to any gene: 5. This CDR3 region has 15 residues. From germline, CDR1 is SGHNT and CDR2 YYREEE (reference sequence). The DNA for the CDR3 is TGTGCCAGCAGCTCGGCCGGGACAGCTAACTATGGCTACACCTTC. It is translated as CASSSAGTANYGYTF.

There are a few counts of this clone. V is TRBV4-2 and J is TRBJ1-2; weak D call: TRBD1 (5 bases). Trimming shortened V by 3 bases and J by 3 bases, and 14 bases separated the two germline ends. This CDR3 has 15 residues. Germline V gene data show CDR1 as LGHNA and CDR2 as YNFKEQ. The chain's CDR3 is CASSQAAGPDYGYTF. As DNA, the CDR3 is TGTGCCAGCAGCCAGGCGGCAGGGCCCGACTATGGCTACACCTTC.

The CDR3 DNA reads as TGTGCCTGGAGTATGGGACAGACAGAGACCCAGTACTTC. Its translation is CAWSMGQTETQYF. The V call is TRBV30, the J call TRBJ2-5, with 7 bases that match TRBD1. From germline, CDR1 is GTSNPN and CDR2 SVGIG (reference sequence). V lost 2 bases and J lost 4; bases outside the gene matches: 4. There are 13 residues in the CDR3.

V gene TRBV5-1 combines with J gene TRBJ1-5; 8 positions match TRBD1. Germline CDR1 SGHRS, CDR2 YFSETQ. V lost 4 bases and J lost 6; bases outside the gene matches: 9. The CDR3 has 15 amino acids. DNA of the CDR3: TGCGCCAGCAGCGCCGGACAGGGATTTGGTCAGCCCCAGCATTTT. Translation gives CASSAGQGFGQPQHF.

The rearrangement joins TRBV5-1 to TRBJ2-1, with a tentative D call TRBD1 (5 bases). The germline V and J ends were trimmed by 2 bases and 5 bases, with 11 bases remaining between them. Germline lookup yields CDR1 SGHRS and CDR2 YFSETQ. This CDR3 contains 14 residues. The CDR3 spells CASSFRAENNEQFF. CDR3 nucleotides: TGCGCCAGCAGCTTCAGGGCAGAGAACAATGAGCAGTTCTTC.

The rearrangement uses TRBV7-3 and TRBJ1-1; 7 positions agree with TRBD1. Trimming cost V 5 bases and J 5 bases; bases outside gene matches: 11. CDR1 and CDR2 from the germline V gene are SGHTA and FQGTGA. CDR3 length: 15 residues. The CDR3: CASSTQGGRGTEAFF. The CDR3 DNA reads TGTGCCAGCAGCACGCAAGGGGGCAGGGGGACTGAAGCTTTCTTT.

The chain recombines TRBV27 with TRBJ1-1, with 10 bases matching TRBD1. Germline V gives CDR1 MNHEY, CDR2 SMNVEV (reference sequence). J lost 5 bases, V lost 6 bases, and 9 bases had no gene match. CDR3 length: 15 amino acids. The CDR3 is CASSQGQGKWTEAFF. As DNA, the CDR3 is TGTGCCAGCAGCCAGGGACAGGGGAAGTGGACTGAAGCTTTCTTT.

This chain connects TRBV5-8 to TRBJ2-6; 7 nucleotides match TRBD1. J gave up 0 bases and V 3 bases, and 6 bases lay outside the gene matches. Germline V CDR1 and CDR2: SGHTS, YDEGEE. The length of the CDR3 is 17 residues. The CDR3 DNA reads TGTGCCAGCAGCTCTCCAGGGGGTCGCTCTGGGGCCAACGTCCTGACTTTC. Translation: CASSSPGGRSGANVLTF.

In its sample, this clone was seen a few times. The chain has TRBV7-9 and TRBJ1-6; D gene ambiguous. Germline assignment: CDR1 SEHNR and CDR2 FQNEAQ (reference sequence). The germline V and J ends were trimmed by 3 bases and 9 bases, with 12 bases remaining between them. This CDR3 is built from 14 residues. CDR3 coding DNA: TGTGCCAGCAGCTTTGTTTTAGGAGGTTCACCCCTCCACTTT. Translation: CASSFVLGGSPLHF. Combining the CDR3 with reference TRBV7-9 and TRBJ1-6 gives the whole variable domain DTGVSQNPRHKITKRGQNVTFRCDPISEHNRLYWYRQTLGQGPEFLTYFQNEAQLEKSRLLSDRFSAERPKGSFSTLEIQRTEQGDSAMYLCASSFVLGGSPLHFGNGTRLTVT.

A few counts support this clone. The rearrangement links TRBV7-9 to TRBJ1-1; TRBD1 agrees at 9 bases. In germline, CDR1 is SEHNR, CDR2 FQNEAQ (reference sequence). CDR3 length: 12 residues. V lost 6 bases, J lost 5 bases, and 1 base stayed unmatched. The DNA for the CDR3 is TGTGCCAGCAGGACAGGGGGGACTGAAGCTTTCTTT. Amino acid sequence: CASRTGGTEAFF. The full variable domain, in which reference TRBV7-9 and TRBJ1-1 provide the parts outside the CDR3, is DTGVSQNPRHKITKRGQNVTFRCDPISEHNRLYWYRQTLGQGPEFLTYFQNEAQLEKSRLLSDRFSAERPKGSFSTLEIQRTEQGDSAMYLCASRTGGTEAFFGQGTRLTVV.

The chain carries TRBV6-4 and TRBJ2-5, with 9 bases fitting TRBD1. The better agreement between TRBJ2-7 and the DNA end casts doubt on the J call. Germline assignment: CDR1 MRHNA and CDR2 SNTAGT. The CDR3 is 14 residues long. CDR3 residues: CASSSGQGGVEQYF. The CDR3, as DNA: TGTGCCAGCAGCTCGGGACAGGGTGGGGTCGAGCAGTACTTC.

This chain connects TRBV25-1 to TRBJ2-7; D possibly corresponds to TRBD1 (5 bases). There are 17 residues in the CDR3. Trimming removed 5 bases from V and 0 bases from J, with 20 bases in between. CDR1 is MGHDK, CDR2 SYGVNS, per germline. CDR3 sequence (DNA): TGTGCCAGCAGTCCGCCCTCAAACAGGACCAGCTCCTACGAGCAGTACTTC. Amino acids: CASSPPSNRTSSYEQYF.

This chain joins TRBV6-6 and TRBJ1-5; 9 bases agree with TRBD1. V trimming: 2 bases; J trimming: 4 bases; junction bases outside the gene matches: 3. Germline V gives CDR1 MNHNY, CDR2 SVGAGI (reference sequence). The CDR3 contains 15 residues. CDR3 DNA sequence: TGTGCCAGCAGTTACCCCGGACAGGGGAATCAGCCCCAGCATTTT. This codes for CASSYPGQGNQPQHF.

The chain uses TRBV5-8 and TRBJ1-5, with a tentative D call TRBD1 (5 bases). CDR3 length: 18 amino acids. From germline, CDR1 is SGHTS and CDR2 YDEGEE. The V end lost 0 bases, the J end lost 5 bases, and 21 bases lay between the germline ends. CDR3 sequence: CASSLEGYDTEGYQPQHF. The CDR3 bases are TGTGCCAGCAGCTTGGAGGGGTACGACACGGAAGGATATCAGCCCCAGCATTTT.

The gene calls are TRBV4-3 and TRBJ2-5; tentatively, D is TRBD2 (5 bases). The V and J ends lost 2 bases and 2 bases respectively, with 12 bases between them. Germline values: CDR1 LGHNA, CDR2 YSLEER. The CDR3 spans 15 residues. The CDR3 sequence is CASSQSRRGQETQYF. As DNA, the CDR3 is TGCGCCAGCAGCCAATCCCGCCGGGGACAAGAGACCCAGTACTTC.

The V gene is TRBV2, the J gene TRBJ2-7, with TRBD2 matching over 9 bases. V trimming: 4 bases; J trimming: 5 bases; junction bases outside the gene matches: 6. The CDR3 has 14 residues. CDR1 is SNHLY and CDR2 is FYNNEI in the germline V gene. CDR3 coding DNA: TGTGCCAGCAGTGTGGCTAGCGGGAATAACGAGCAGTACTTC. Its protein is CASSVASGNNEQYF.

This clone was observed a single time. The chain recombines TRBV4-1 with TRBJ2-3; TRBD2 matches at 11 bases. The CDR3 runs to 15 residues. Trimming took 4 bases from V and 5 from J; bases not matched to a gene: 5. Germline CDR1 MGHRA, CDR2 YSYEKL. The CDR3 here is CASSRSGGAGDTQYF. CDR3 nucleotides: TGCGCCAGCAGCCGTAGCGGGGGGGCCGGAGATACGCAGTATTTT.